The next 24 T cell receptor beta chains were all read from a single sample in a study of blood T cell repertoires in COVID-19. Data came from immunoSEQ multiplex PCR; TCRdb stores just in-frame clones and leaves some out. The data contain over 30,000 clones, 90% of them singletons. Material for sequencing was peripheral blood. These receptors were collected from a human donor in a cohort sampled during active COVID-19.

This clone was seen a single time. In DNA, the CDR3 is TGTGCCAGCAGGGCTAGCGGGATGGGTGAGCAGTTCTTC. The encoded protein is CASRASGMGEQFF. This chain joins TRBV7-3 and TRBJ2-1; the match to TRBD2 covers 9 bases. Germline CDR1 reads SGHTA; CDR2 reads FQGTGA. With 6 bases clipped from V and 9 bases from J, the junction kept 6 bases outside the gene matches. This CDR3 is built from 13 residues.

In DNA form, the CDR3 reads TGTGCCAGCAGCAAAGTCGGAGGGTCCTACAATGAGCAGTTCTTC. Translating it yields CASSKVGGSYNEQFF. V gene TRBV7-9 combines with J gene TRBJ2-1, with a possible D match to TRBD2 (6 bases). This CDR3 comprises 15 residues. The ends were cut back, 5 bases at V and 1 base at J, with 12 bases in the middle. Per germline, CDR1 SEHNR and CDR2 FQNEAQ (reference sequence). Filled out from reference TRBV7-9 and TRBJ2-1, the complete variable domain reads DTGVSQNPRHKITKRGQNVTFRCDPISEHNRLYWYRQTLGQGPEFLTYFQNEAQLEKSRLLSDRFSAERPKGSFSTLEIQRTEQGDSAMYLCASSKVGGSYNEQFFGPGTRLTVL.

This clone was picked up a small number of times. This chain links TRBV6-1 with TRBJ1-6, with D possibly matching TRBD1 (5 bases). Trimming left V 6 bases short and J 6 bases short, with 18 bases between. This CDR3 region has 16 residues. Germline assignment: CDR1 MNHNS and CDR2 SASEGT. The CDR3 DNA reads as TGTGCCAGCAGGGAAACCGGGACTAGGGGTAATTCACCCCTCCACTTT. It specifies CASRETGTRGNSPLHF.

This clone was counted once. V usage is TRBV19 and J usage is TRBJ2-7; 7 positions agree with TRBD1. V shed 5 bases, J shed 7 bases, and the junction held 5 bases outside the gene matches. CDR3 length: 12 amino acids. Germline V CDR1 and CDR2: LNHDA, SQIVND (reference sequence). The CDR3 sequence is CASSLRTGEQYF. CDR3 nucleotide sequence: TGTGCCAGTAGTCTTCGGACAGGAGAGCAGTACTTC. The full variable domain, its missing parts supplied by reference TRBV19 and TRBJ2-7, is DGGITQSPKYLFRKEGQNVTLSCEQNLNHDAMYWYRQDPGQGLRLIYYSQIVNDFQKGDIAEGYSVSREKKESFPLTVTSAQKNPTAFYLCASSLRTGEQYFGPGTRLTVT.

On this clone: Other DNA sequences from this sample encode an identical CDR3 as well. The chain combines TRBV19 with TRBJ2-1, with 8 bases aligning to TRBD1. CDR3 length equals 15 residues. Trimming took 3 bases from V and 4 from J; bases not matched to a gene: 5. CDR1 LNHDA and CDR2 SQIVND come from the germline V gene (reference sequence). CDR3 amino acids: CASSIGQGRYNEQFF. CDR3 in DNA: TGTGCCAGTAGTATCGGACAGGGCCGGTACAATGAGCAGTTCTTC.

The chain joins TRBV28 to TRBJ2-1; 8 bases are shared with TRBD1. Per the germline V gene, CDR1 is MDHEN and CDR2 is SYDVKM. J lost 5 bases, V lost 3 bases, and 6 bases had no gene match. The CDR3 spans 15 residues. CDR3 bases: TGTGCCAGCAGTTTCCTGGACAGGGCAGACAATGAGCAGTTCTTC. This codes for CASSFLDRADNEQFF.

The rearrangement links TRBV6-5 to TRBJ1-2, with 9 bases lining up with TRBD1. V shed 6 bases, J shed 5 bases, and the junction held 10 bases outside the gene matches. The CDR3 loop spans 15 amino acids. CDR1 is MNHEY, CDR2 SVGAGI, per germline. As DNA, the CDR3 is TGTGCCAGCAGCCCCGGAACAGGGGGCCGGTATGGCTACACCTTC. Its protein is CASSPGTGGRYGYTF.

This clone was observed a few times. The chain recombines TRBV7-3 with TRBJ1-5; D unclear. V shed 3 bases and J shed 0 bases, with 12 bases lying between them. Germline V gives CDR1 SGHTA, CDR2 FQGTGA. CDR3 length equals 16 residues. The chain's CDR3 is CASSLEQINSNQPQHF. DNA of the CDR3: TGTGCCAGCAGCTTGGAACAGATAAATAGCAATCAGCCCCAGCATTTT.

The chain joins TRBV5-4 to TRBJ1-3; 7 bases align to TRBD1. Germline V gene data show CDR1 as SGHNT and CDR2 as YYREEE (reference sequence). This CDR3 has 14 amino acids. CDR3 coding DNA: TGTGAAGTACACGGACAGGACTCTGGAAACACCATATATTTT. It encodes CEVHGQDSGNTIYF.

This clone has a single count. V is TRBV11-1 and J is TRBJ2-7; D uncertain. Germline V gene sequence: CDR1 SGHAT, CDR2 FQDESV (reference sequence). V was pared by 4 bases and J by 3 bases, with 7 bases between. The CDR3 is 12 residues long. In nucleotides, the CDR3 is TGTGCCAGCAGCTCACAGATCTACGAGCAGTACTTC. It yields the protein CASSSQIYEQYF.

The V call is TRBV6-4, the J call TRBJ2-6; weak D call: TRBD2 (5 bases). The V gene's germline CDR1 is MRHNA and CDR2 SNTAGT. V was pared by 3 bases and J by 4 bases, with 7 bases between. This CDR3 has 14 amino acids. The CDR3 DNA follows: TGTGCCAGCAGTGAGGGAGAAGGGGCCAACGTCCTGACTTTC. This gives the protein CASSEGEGANVLTF.

CDR3 sequence reads: CASSMTDRDGYTF. The CDR3, as DNA: TGTGCCAGTAGTATGACGGACAGGGATGGCTACACCTTC. The rearrangement uses TRBV19 and TRBJ1-2, with 8 bases aligning to TRBD1. After removal of 3 bases from V and 6 bases from J, the junction contained 3 bases not matched to a gene. Germline CDR1 is LNHDA and CDR2 is SQIVND (reference sequence). This CDR3 spans 13 amino acids.

The chain recombines TRBV6-2 or TRBV6-3 with TRBJ1-4; tentatively, D is TRBD1 (5 bases). Germline assignment: CDR1 MNHEY and CDR2 SVGEGT. V lost 4 bases and J lost 0, with 15 bases in between. This CDR3 is built from 17 residues. For the CDR3, the DNA is TGTGCCAGCAGTTGGAGGTCAGGGACTGCAACTAATGAAAAACTGTTTTTT. Amino acids: CASSWRSGTATNEKLFF.

This clone has a single count. The rearrangement uses TRBV7-3 and TRBJ2-5, with TRBD2 matching over 11 bases. The germline V gene encodes CDR1 SGHTA and CDR2 FQGTGA. Losses at the gene ends were 2 bases for V and 4 bases for J; bases not matched to a gene: 3. The CDR3 is 15 residues long. The CDR3 DNA reads as TGTGCCAGCAGCTTAGGGCTAGCGGGGGGAGAGACCCAGTACTTC. This codes for CASSLGLAGGETQYF.

The chain is built from TRBV3-1 (or the pseudogene TRBV3-2) and TRBJ1-6; no clear D. Deletions cut 3 bases from V and 7 bases from J, with 10 bases between. This CDR3 spans 14 amino acids. Germline V gives CDR1 LGHDT, CDR2 YNNKEL (reference sequence). In DNA form, the CDR3 reads TGTGCCAGCAGCCACGGAGGGTACAATTCACCCCTCCACTTT. This codes for CASSHGGYNSPLHF.

The chain has TRBV7-6 and TRBJ2-2; a weak D match, TRBD2 (6 bases). The V gene lost 5 bases and the J gene lost 2 bases, with 21 bases spanning the gap. This CDR3 comprises 18 residues. CDR1 is SGHVS and CDR2 is FNYEAQ in the germline V gene. CDR3 region: CASSTPDAPSANTGELFF. The CDR3 coding sequence is TGTGCCAGCAGCACCCCGGACGCTCCTAGCGCAAACACCGGGGAGCTGTTTTTT.

V and J are TRBV28 and TRBJ1-5; D gene unclear. This CDR3 contains 15 residues. V lost 3 bases, J lost 2 bases, and 11 bases lay in between. The germline gives CDR1 MDHEN, CDR2 SYDVKM. In nucleotides, the CDR3 is TGTGCCAGCAGTTTGCGGGGATTTGGCAATCAGCCCCAGCATTTT. Encoded protein: CASSLRGFGNQPQHF.

The J gene is TRBJ2-5, the V gene TRBV25-1; D gene uncertain. The CDR3 consists of 14 residues. Germline V gives CDR1 MGHDK, CDR2 SYGVNS. The V gene lost 3 bases and the J gene lost 2 bases, with 10 bases spanning the gap. CDR3 sequence (DNA): TGTGCCAGCAGTGACCTTTATTCTCAAGAGACCCAGTACTTC. Its protein product is CASSDLYSQETQYF.

V gene TRBV7-2 combines with J gene TRBJ2-7; a possible D gene is TRBD2 (5 bases). The germline V and J ends were trimmed by 5 bases and 4 bases, with 27 bases remaining between them. The germline V gene encodes CDR1 SGHTA and CDR2 FQGNSA. This CDR3 region has 18 residues. The chain's CDR3 is CASSIPPPGRDGRYEQYF. DNA for the CDR3: TGTGCCAGCAGCATCCCCCCGCCGGGTCGGGATGGACGGTACGAGCAGTACTTC.

The rearrangement joins TRBV28 to TRBJ2-2, with 11 bases aligning to TRBD1. The CDR3 loop spans 17 amino acids. Germline-derived CDR1 and CDR2 are MDHEN and SYDVKM. V gave up 0 bases and J gave up 3 bases; unmatched junction bases: 3. The CDR3 DNA reads TGTGCCAGCAGTTTATGGGGACAGGGGGGGGACACCGGGGAGCTGTTTTTT. Translating it yields CASSLWGQGGDTGELFF.

This rearrangement joins TRBV30 to TRBJ1-5, with a weak D call TRBD1 (6 bases). V dropped 2 bases and J dropped 10 bases, with 21 bases sitting between them. CDR1 is GTSNPN and CDR2 is SVGIG in the germline V gene (reference sequence). The CDR3 runs 15 residues. The CDR3 loop reads CAWSPYGTLKGPQHF. In DNA, the CDR3 is TGTGCCTGGAGTCCCTACGGGACACTAAAAGGCCCCCAGCATTTT.

This chain joins TRBV7-9 and TRBJ2-7, with 7 bases aligning to TRBD2. Germline V CDR1 and CDR2: SEHNR, FQNEAQ (reference sequence). CDR3 length: 14 residues. V was pared by 5 bases and J by 1 base, with 5 bases of the junction left unmatched. As DNA, the CDR3 is TGTGCCAGCAGCGGGGGGGACGGATCCTACGAGCAGTACTTC. This encodes CASSGGDGSYEQYF.

This chain links TRBV7-6 with TRBJ2-2; 8 bases fit TRBD1. The CDR3 is made up of 16 amino acids. Germline loops: CDR1 SGHVS, CDR2 FNYEAQ. Trimming at V came to 1 base and at J to 4 bases, leaving 5 bases not matched to a gene. In DNA form, the CDR3 reads TGTGCCAGCAGCTTAGATCCAGGGGGCAGCACCGGGGAGCTGTTTTTT. Protein product: CASSLDPGGSTGELFF.

The chain has TRBV14 and TRBJ2-1, with D possibly being TRBD1 (5 bases). CDR1 is SGHDN and CDR2 is FVKESK in the germline V gene. The length of the CDR3 is 15 residues. V dropped 1 base and J dropped 6 bases, with 13 bases sitting between them. CDR3: CASSQGNRYGNEQFF. The CDR3 region has the DNA TGTGCCAGCAGCCAAGGGAACAGGTACGGCAATGAGCAGTTCTTC. Full variable domain (missing parts from reference TRBV14 and TRBJ2-1): EAGVTQFPSHSVIEKGQTVTLRCDPISGHDNLYWYRRVMGKEIKFLLHFVKESKQDESGMPNNRFLAERTGGTYSTLKVQPAELEDSGVYFCASSQGNRYGNEQFFGPGTRLTVL.